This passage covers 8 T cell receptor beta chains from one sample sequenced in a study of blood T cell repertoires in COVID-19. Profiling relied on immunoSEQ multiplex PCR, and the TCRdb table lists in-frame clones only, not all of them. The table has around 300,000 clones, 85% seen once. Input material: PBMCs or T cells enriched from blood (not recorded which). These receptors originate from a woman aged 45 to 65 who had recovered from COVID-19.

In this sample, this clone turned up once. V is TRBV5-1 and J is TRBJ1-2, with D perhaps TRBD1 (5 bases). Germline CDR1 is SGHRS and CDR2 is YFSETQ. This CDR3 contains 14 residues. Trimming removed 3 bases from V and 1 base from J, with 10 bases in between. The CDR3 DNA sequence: TGCGCCAGCAGCTCATTACAGGATAACTATGGCTACACCTTC. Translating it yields CASSSLQDNYGYTF.

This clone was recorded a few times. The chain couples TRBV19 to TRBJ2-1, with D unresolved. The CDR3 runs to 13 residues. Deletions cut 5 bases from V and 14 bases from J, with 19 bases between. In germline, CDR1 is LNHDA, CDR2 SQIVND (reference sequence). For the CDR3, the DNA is TGTGCCAGTAGTTCCACCTACGTAGTGTCTAAGTTCTTC. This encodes CASSSTYVVSKFF.

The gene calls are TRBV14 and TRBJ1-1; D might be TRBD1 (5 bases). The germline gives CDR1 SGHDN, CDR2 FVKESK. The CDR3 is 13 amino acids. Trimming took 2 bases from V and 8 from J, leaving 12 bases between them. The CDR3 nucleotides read TGTGCCAGCAGCCAACTGGCAGGGTCAGAAGCTTTCTTT. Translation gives CASSQLAGSEAFF. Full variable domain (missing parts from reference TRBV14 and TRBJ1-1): EAGVTQFPSHSVIEKGQTVTLRCDPISGHDNLYWYRRVMGKEIKFLLHFVKESKQDESGMPNNRFLAERTGGTYSTLKVQPAELEDSGVYFCASSQLAGSEAFFGQGTRLTVV.

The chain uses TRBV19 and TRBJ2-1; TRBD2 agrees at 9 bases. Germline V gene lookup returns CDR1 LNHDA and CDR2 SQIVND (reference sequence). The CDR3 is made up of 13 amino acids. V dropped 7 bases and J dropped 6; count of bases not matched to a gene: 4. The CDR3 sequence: CASTRGGRNEQFF. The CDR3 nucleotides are TGTGCCAGTACGCGGGGGGGCCGCAATGAGCAGTTCTTC.

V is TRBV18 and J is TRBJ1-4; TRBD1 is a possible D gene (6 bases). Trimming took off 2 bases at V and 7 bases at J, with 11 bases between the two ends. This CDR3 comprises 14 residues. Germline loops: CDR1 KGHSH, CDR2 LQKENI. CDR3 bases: TGTGCCAGCTCACCAGGACTGGACAGTGAAAAACTGTTTTTT. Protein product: CASSPGLDSEKLFF.

The CDR3 protein is CASSIGGQVTAEQFF. The CDR3 DNA reads TGTGCCAGTAGTATAGGGGGACAGGTGACCGCTGAGCAGTTCTTC. J is TRBJ2-1 and V is TRBV19, with 8 bases fitting TRBD1. Germline loops: CDR1 LNHDA, CDR2 SQIVND (reference sequence). The CDR3 consists of 15 residues. Unmatched junction bases numbered 8, after V lost 1 base and J lost 9 bases.

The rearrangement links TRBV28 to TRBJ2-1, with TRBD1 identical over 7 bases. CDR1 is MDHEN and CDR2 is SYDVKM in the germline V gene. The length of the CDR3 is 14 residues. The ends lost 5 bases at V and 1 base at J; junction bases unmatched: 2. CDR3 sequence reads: CASSRTGSYNEQFF. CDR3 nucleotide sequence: TGTGCCAGCAGTCGGACAGGATCCTACAATGAGCAGTTCTTC.

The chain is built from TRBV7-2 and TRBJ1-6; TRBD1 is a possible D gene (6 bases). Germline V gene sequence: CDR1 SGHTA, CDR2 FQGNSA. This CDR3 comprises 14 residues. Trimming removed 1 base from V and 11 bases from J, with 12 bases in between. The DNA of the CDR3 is TGTGCCAGCAGCTTAGGGGGGCCCGGGACACCCCTCCACTTT. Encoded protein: CASSLGGPGTPLHF.